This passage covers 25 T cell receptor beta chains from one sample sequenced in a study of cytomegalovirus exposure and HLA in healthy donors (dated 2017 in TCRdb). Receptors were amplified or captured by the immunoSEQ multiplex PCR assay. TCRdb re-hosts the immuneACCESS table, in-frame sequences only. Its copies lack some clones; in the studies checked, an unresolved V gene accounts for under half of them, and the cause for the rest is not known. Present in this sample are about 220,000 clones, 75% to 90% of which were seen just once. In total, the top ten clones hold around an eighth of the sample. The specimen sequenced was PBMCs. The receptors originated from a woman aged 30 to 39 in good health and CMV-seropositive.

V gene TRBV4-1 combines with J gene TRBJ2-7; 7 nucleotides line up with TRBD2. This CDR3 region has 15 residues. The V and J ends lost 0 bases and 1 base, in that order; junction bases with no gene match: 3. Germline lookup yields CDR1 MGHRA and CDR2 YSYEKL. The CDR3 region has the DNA TGCGCCAGCAGCCAAGAGGGGGGACTATCCTACGAGCAGTACTTC. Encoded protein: CASSQEGGLSYEQYF.

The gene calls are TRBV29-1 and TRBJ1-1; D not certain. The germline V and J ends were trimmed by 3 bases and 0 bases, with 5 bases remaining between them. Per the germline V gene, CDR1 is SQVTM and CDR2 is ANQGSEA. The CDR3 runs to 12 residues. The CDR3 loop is CSVDSMNTEAFF. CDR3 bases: TGCAGCGTTGACAGTATGAACACTGAAGCTTTCTTT.

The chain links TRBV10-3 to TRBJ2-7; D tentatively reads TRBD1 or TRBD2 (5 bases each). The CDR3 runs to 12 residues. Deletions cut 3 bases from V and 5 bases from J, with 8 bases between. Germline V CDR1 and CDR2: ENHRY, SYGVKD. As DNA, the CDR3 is TGTGCCATCAGTGAAAGGGGACACGAGCAGTACTTC. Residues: CAISERGHEQYF.

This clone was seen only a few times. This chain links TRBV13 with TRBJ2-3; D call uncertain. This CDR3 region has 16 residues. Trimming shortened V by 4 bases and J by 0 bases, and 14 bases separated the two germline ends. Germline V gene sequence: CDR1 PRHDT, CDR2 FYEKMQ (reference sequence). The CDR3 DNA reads TGTGCCAGCAGCTCCATGGTAAAAACTAGCACAGATACGCAGTATTTT. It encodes CASSSMVKTSTDTQYF. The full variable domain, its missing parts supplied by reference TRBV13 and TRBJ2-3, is AAGVIQSPRHLIKEKRETATLKCYPIPRHDTVYWYQQGPGQDPQFLISFYEKMQSDKGSIPDRFSAQQFSDYHSELNMSSLELGDSALYFCASSSMVKTSTDTQYFGPGTRLTVL.

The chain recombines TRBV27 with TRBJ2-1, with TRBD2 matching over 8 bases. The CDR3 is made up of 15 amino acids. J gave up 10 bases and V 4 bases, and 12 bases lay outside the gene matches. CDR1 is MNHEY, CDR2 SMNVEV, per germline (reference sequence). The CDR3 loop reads CASSSVGVAGPEQFF. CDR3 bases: TGTGCCAGCAGTTCAGTCGGGGTAGCGGGACCCGAGCAGTTCTTC.

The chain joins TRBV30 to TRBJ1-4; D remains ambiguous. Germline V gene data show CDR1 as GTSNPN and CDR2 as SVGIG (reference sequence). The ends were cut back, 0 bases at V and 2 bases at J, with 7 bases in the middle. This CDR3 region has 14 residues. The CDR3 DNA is TGTGCCTGGAGTGTAGTCGATACTAATGAAAAACTGTTTTTT. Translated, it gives CAWSVVDTNEKLFF.

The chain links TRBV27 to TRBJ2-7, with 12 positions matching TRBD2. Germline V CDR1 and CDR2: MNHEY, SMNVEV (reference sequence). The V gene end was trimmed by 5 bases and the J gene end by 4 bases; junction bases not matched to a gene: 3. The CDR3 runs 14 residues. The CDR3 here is CASSPGTSGYEQYF. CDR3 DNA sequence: TGTGCCAGCAGTCCCGGGACTAGCGGGTACGAGCAGTACTTC.

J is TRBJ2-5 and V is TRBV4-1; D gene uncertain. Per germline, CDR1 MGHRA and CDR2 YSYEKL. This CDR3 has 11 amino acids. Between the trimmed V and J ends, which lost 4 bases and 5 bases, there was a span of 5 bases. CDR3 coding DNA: TGCGCCAGCAGCCTTAGGGAGACCCAGTACTTC. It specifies CASSLRETQYF.

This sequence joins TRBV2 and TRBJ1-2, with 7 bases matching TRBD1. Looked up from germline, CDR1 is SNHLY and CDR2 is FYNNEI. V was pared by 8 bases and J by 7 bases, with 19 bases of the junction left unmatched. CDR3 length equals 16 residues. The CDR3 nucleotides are TGTGCCAGCCCTACCGGCAGGGCAGGGGGGAGGTCTGGCTACACCTTC. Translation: CASPTGRAGGRSGYTF.

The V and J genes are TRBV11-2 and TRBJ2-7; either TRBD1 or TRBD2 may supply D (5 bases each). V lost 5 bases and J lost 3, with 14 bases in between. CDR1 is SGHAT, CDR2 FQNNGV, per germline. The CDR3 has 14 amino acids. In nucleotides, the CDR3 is TGTGCCAGCAGCATGGGGAGAGGGGACTACGAGCAGTACTTC. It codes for CASSMGRGDYEQYF.

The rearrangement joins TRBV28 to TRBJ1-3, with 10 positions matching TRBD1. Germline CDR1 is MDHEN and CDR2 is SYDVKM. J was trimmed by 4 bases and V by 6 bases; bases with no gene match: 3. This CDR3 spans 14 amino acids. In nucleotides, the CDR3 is TGTGCCAGCAGGGGACAGGGGCGAGGAAACACCATATATTTT. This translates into CASRGQGRGNTIYF.

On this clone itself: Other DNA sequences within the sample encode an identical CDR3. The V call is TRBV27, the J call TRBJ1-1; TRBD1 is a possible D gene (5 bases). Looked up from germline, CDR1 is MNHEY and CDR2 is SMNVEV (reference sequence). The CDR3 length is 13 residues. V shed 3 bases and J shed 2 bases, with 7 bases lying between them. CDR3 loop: CASSFTGNTEAFF. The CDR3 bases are TGTGCCAGCAGTTTTACAGGAAACACTGAAGCTTTCTTT.

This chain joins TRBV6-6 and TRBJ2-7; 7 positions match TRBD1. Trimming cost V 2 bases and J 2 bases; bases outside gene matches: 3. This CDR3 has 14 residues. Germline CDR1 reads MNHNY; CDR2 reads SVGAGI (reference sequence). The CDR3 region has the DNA TGTGCCAGCAGTTACCAGGGGGAAGCCTACGAGCAGTACTTC. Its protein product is CASSYQGEAYEQYF.

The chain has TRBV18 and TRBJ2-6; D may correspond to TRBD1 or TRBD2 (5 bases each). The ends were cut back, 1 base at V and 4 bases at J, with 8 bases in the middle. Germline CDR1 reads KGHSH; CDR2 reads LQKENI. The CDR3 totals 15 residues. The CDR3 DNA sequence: TGTGCCAGCTCACCACTCGGGACCGGGGCCAACGTCCTGACTTTC. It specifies CASSPLGTGANVLTF.

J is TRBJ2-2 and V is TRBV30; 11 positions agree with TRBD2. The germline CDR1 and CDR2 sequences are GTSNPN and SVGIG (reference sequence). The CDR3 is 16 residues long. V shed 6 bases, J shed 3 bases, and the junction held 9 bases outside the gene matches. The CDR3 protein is CACSGLADPYTGELFF. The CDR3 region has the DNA TGTGCCTGCTCGGGACTAGCGGACCCCTACACCGGGGAGCTGTTTTTT.

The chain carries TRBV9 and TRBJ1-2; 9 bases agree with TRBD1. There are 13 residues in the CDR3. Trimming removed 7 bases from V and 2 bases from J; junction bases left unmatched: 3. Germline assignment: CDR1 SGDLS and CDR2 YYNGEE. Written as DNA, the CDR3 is TGTGCCAGCTGGGGGACAGGGAACTATGGCTACACCTTC. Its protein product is CASWGTGNYGYTF.

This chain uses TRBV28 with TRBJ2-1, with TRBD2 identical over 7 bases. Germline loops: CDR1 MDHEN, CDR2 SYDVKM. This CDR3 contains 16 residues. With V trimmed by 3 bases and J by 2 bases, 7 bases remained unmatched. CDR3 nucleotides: TGTGCCAGCAGTTTGACCTCTAGCGGTACCTACAATGAGCAGTTCTTC. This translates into CASSLTSSGTYNEQFF.

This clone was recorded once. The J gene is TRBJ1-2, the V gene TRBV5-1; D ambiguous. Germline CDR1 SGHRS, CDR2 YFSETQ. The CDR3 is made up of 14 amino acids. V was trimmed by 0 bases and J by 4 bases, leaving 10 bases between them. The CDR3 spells CASSLGHGGYGYTF. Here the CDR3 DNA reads TGCGCCAGCAGCTTGGGGCACGGAGGCTATGGCTACACCTTC.

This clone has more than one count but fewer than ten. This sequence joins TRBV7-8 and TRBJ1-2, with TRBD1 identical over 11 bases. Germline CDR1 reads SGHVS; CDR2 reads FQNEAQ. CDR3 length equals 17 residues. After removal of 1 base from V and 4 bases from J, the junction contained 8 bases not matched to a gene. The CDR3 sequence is CASSLVPGTGGSYGYTF. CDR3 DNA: TGTGCCAGCAGCTTAGTGCCGGGGACAGGGGGTTCCTATGGCTACACCTTC.

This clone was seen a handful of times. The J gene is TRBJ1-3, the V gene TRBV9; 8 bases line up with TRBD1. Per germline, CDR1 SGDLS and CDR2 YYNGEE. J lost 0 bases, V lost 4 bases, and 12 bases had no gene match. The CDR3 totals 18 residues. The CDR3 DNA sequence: TGTGCCAGCAGCACGACAGGGGCCCCTTCATACTCTGGAAACACCATATATTTT. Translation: CASSTTGAPSYSGNTIYF.

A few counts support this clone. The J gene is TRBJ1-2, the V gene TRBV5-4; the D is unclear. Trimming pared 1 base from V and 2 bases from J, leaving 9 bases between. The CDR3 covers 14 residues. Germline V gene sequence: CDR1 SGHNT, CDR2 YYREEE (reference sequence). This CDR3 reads CASSLMGRNYGYTF. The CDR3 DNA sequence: TGTGCCAGCAGCTTGATGGGCAGAAACTATGGCTACACCTTC.

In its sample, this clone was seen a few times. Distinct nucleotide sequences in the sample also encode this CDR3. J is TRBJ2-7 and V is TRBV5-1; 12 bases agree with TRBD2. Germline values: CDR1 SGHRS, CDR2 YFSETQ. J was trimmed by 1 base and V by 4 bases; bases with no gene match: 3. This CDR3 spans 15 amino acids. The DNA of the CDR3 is TGCGCCAGCAGCCGGACTAGCGGGACTTCCTACGAGCAGTACTTC. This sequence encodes CASSRTSGTSYEQYF.

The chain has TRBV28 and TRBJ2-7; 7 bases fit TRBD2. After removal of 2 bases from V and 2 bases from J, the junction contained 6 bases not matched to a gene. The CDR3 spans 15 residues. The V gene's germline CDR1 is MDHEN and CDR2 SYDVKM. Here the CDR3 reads CASSLGAGSAYEQYF. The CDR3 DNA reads TGTGCCAGCAGTTTAGGAGCGGGATCTGCCTACGAGCAGTACTTC. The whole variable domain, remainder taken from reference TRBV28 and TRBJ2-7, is DVKVTQSSRYLVKRTGEKVFLECVQDMDHENMFWYRQDPGLGLRLIYFSYDVKMKEKGDIPEGYSVSREKKERFSLILESASTNQTSMYLCASSLGAGSAYEQYFGPGTRLTVT.

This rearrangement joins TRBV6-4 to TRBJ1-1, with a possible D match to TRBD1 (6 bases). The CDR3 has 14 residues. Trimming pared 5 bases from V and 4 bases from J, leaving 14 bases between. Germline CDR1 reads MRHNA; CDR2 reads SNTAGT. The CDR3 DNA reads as TGTGCCAGCAGTAACACCGCAGGGGCCACTGAAGCTTTCTTT. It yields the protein CASSNTAGATEAFF.

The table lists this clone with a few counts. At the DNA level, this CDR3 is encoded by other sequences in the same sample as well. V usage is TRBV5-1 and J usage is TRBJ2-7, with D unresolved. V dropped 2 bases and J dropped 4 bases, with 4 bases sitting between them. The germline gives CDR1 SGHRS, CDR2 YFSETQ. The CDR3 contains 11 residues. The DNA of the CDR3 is TGCGCCAGCAGCTTAAATTACGAGCAGTACTTC. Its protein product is CASSLNYEQYF.